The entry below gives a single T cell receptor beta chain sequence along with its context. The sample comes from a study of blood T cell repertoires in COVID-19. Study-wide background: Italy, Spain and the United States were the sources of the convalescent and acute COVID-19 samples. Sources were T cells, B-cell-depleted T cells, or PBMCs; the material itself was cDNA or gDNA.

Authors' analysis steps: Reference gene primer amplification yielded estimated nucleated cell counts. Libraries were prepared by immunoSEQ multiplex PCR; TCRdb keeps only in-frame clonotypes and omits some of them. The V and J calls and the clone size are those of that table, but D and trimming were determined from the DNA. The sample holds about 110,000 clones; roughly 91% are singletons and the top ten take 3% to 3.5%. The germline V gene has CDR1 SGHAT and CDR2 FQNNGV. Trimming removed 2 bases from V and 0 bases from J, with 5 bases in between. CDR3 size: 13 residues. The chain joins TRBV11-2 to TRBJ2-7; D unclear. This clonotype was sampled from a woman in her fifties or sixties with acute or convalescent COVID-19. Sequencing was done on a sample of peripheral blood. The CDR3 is CASSLTSSYEQYF. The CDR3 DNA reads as TGTGCCAGCAGCTTAACAAGCTCCTACGAGCAGTACTTC.